These T cell receptor beta chains were read from a single sample in a study of T cells after yellow fever vaccination. TCRdb re-called the 5' RACE reads through MiXCR, storing one row per CDR3 protein. The sample has under 250,000 distinct CDR3 sequences, less than 9% seen once; the top ten hold approximately 0.85%. Sequencing used CD4+ T cells sorted from PBMCs, obtained 15 days after the yellow fever booster vaccination. The receptors here all came from a man aged 30 to 45 who received the YFV17D yellow fever vaccine. The conserved cysteine and the conserved F or W are not part of the CDR3 here. D genes are given only for firm matches.

D gene,V gene,J gene,CDR3 protein
.,TRBV12-3/TRBV12-4,TRBJ2-3,AIRGGPETDTQY
.,TRBV25-1,TRBJ1-3,ASSEFENTIY
TRBD2,TRBV5-1,TRBJ2-1,ASSLEREGQGEQF
TRBD2,TRBV5-1,TRBJ2-7,ASSLSSGYEQY
TRBD2,TRBV20-1,TRBJ2-5,SARPYLAGDETQY
TRBD2,TRBV19,TRBJ2-5,ASSMRREGTQY
TRBD2,TRBV9,TRBJ2-1,ASSVAGGPVDEQF
TRBD2,TRBV28,TRBJ2-7,ASSFSSGRAGEQY
.,TRBV20-1,TRBJ2-3,SAPPWGGGTDTQY
TRBD2,TRBV5-1,TRBJ2-5,ASSQLASRETQY
.,TRBV7-9,TRBJ2-1,ASSFQYEQF
.,TRBV6-6,TRBJ1-2,ASSYSTDGYT
TRBD1,TRBV29-1,TRBJ2-5,SVEPDRVKTQY
TRBD1,TRBV15,TRBJ2-1,ATSRGGQLFEQF
TRBD1,TRBV6-5,TRBJ2-4,ASSYSTQGSAKNIQY
.,TRBV30,TRBJ2-3,AWSGVARDTQY
.,TRBV6-2/TRBV6-3,TRBJ2-3,ASSYLSGDTQY
TRBD2,TRBV19,TRBJ2-1,ASSIGLAGANEQF
.,TRBV29-1,TRBJ2-1,SASSAANEQF
.,TRBV4-3,TRBJ1-2,ASSQDATGLYGYT
.,TRBV5-6,TRBJ2-7,ASSLSAYHEQY
.,TRBV10-1,TRBJ2-2,ASSERFTGELF
TRBD1,TRBV12-3/TRBV12-4,TRBJ2-7,ASSRQGYEQY
TRBD1,TRBV4-3,TRBJ1-2,ASSQATGGYGYT
.,TRBV20-1,TRBJ2-5,SAAGTSLFKTQY